This T cell receptor (beta chain) was recovered during a study of cytomegalovirus exposure and HLA in healthy donors. Overall study findings and caveats: A later analysis reportedly identified an Asian-associated ancestry cluster as carrying fewer N-insertions than the roughly 720-donor mean.

The CDR3 length is 12 residues. With V trimmed by 4 bases and J by 7 bases, 1 base remained unmatched. CDR1 is SEHNR and CDR2 is FQNEAQ in the germline V gene (reference sequence). The primer mix had 60 Vbeta and 13 Jbeta primers. The table came from immunoSEQ multiplex PCR; TCRdb's copy has only in-frame clones and leaves some out. The sample carries about 160,000 clones, approximately 85% recorded once. This clone has just one count. Its antigen remains unknown. This sample includes further DNA sequences coding for the same CDR3. Material for sequencing was PBMCs. The V and J genes are TRBV7-9 and TRBJ1-5; TRBD1 agrees at 7 bases. The source is a man between 18 and 35 years old in good health and CMV-seropositive. The CDR3 bases are TGTGCCAGCAGCTCCAGGGGGCAGCCCCAGCATTTT. Translation gives CASSSRGQPQHF.